What follows describes a single T cell receptor beta chain. This record belongs to a study of blood T cell repertoires in COVID-19. The CDR3 length is 17 residues. V was cut by 1 base and J by 8 bases, with 20 bases left in between. TCRdb keeps only in-frame clones here, not all; method: immunoSEQ multiplex PCR. The sample includes approximately 80,000 clones, over 65% of them seen just once. The sequenced material came from peripheral blood. The rearrangement uses TRBV23-1 and TRBJ1-4; D is unresolved. TRBV23-1 is designated an ORF whose function remains uncertain. The sequence was obtained from a man aged 50 to 59 with active or convalescent COVID-19. CDR3 sequence: CASSQYFIAGWAEKLFF. Here the CDR3 DNA reads TGCGCCAGCAGTCAATATTTTATTGCGGGTTGGGCAGAAAAACTGTTTTTT.